This TCR beta chain was retrieved from a study of control samples from healthy donors and cancer patients. Assay used: immunoSEQ multiplex PCR; TCRdb lists only in-frame clones, some missing. The sample lists 130,000 or so clones; about 83% were seen once. Germline V gene data show CDR1 as SEHNR and CDR2 as FQNEAQ (reference sequence). The CDR3 consists of 11 residues. V shed 2 bases and J shed 11 bases, with 9 bases lying between them. This clone is a singleton in its sample. The J gene is TRBJ1-1, the V gene TRBV7-9; D perhaps matches TRBD1 (6 bases). The source material was blood. The TCR was taken from a man aged 30 to 45 in good health. The CDR3 nucleotides read TGTGCCAGCAGCTTAAGGGGGGAGGCTTTCTTT. Translation gives CASSLRGEAFF.